This T cell receptor (beta chain) is from a study of blood T cell repertoires in COVID-19. Using immunoSEQ multiplex PCR, the repertoire was profiled, and TCRdb retains in-frame clones only, with some absent. The sample contains 150,000 to 190,000 clones, over 60% of which appear only once. Trimming cost V 7 bases and J 2 bases; bases outside gene matches: 3. Germline V lookup: CDR1 ENHRY, CDR2 SYGVKD. This CDR3 comprises 14 residues. The sequenced sample was peripheral blood. The receptor was isolated from an elderly woman with acute or convalescent COVID-19. The chain has TRBV10-3 and TRBJ2-2; 8 positions agree with TRBD2. The CDR3 nucleotides read TGTGCCATCACAGCGGGAGCTAACACCGGGGAGCTGTTTTTT. Translating gives CAITAGANTGELFF.